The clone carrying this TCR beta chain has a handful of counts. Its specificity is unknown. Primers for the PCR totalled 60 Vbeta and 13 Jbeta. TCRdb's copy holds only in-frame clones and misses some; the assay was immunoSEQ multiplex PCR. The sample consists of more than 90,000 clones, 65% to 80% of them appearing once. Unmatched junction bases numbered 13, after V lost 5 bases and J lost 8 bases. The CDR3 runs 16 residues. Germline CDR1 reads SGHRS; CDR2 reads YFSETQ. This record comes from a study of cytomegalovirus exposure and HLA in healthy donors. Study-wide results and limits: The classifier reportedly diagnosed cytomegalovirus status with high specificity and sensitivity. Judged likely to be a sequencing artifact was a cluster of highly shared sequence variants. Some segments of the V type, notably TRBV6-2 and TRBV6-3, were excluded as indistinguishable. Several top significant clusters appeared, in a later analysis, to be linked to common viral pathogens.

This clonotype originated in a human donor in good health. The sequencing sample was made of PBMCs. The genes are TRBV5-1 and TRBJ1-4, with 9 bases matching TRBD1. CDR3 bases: TGCGCCAGCAGGCAGGCGGACAGGGGTAGTTCGGAAAAACTGTTTTTT. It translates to CASRQADRGSSEKLFF.